This T cell receptor beta chain was sequenced during a study of cytomegalovirus exposure and HLA in healthy donors. The wider study: In an earlier analysis, approximately 120 million unique TCR beta sequences were found from 150 million to 200 million T cells. Findings and limits, study-wide: An apparent linkage of common viral pathogens to several of the most significant clusters emerged in a later analysis.

CDR1 is MGHRA, CDR2 YSYEKL, per germline. The CDR3 has 15 residues. V lost 4 bases and J lost 8; bases outside the gene matches: 11. PCR involved 60 Vbeta and 13 Jbeta primers. TCRdb's table, derived via immunoSEQ multiplex PCR, lists solely in-frame clones and lacks some. The sample shows 150,000 to 200,000 clones, 68% of them seen only once. As concerns this clone: Antigen specificity is unknown.

The sequence was collected from a man aged 50 or older in good health and CMV-seronegative. V and J are TRBV4-1 and TRBJ2-1; the match to TRBD1 covers 7 bases. Sequences were obtained from PBMCs. This CDR3 reads CASSPGQERSYEQFF. In nucleotides, the CDR3 is TGCGCCAGCAGCCCAGGACAGGAGAGGTCCTATGAGCAGTTCTTC.